This TCR beta chain comes out of a study of blood T cell repertoires in COVID-19 (dated by TCRdb to the early 2020s). Turning to the overall study: Samples from collaborators originated in the United States, Italy and Spain and spanned both the acute and convalescent phases of COVID-19. The samples were drawn from two sources: the first 160 participants of the ongoing ImmuneRACE study, and some 1,300 subjects contributed by 6 global collaborators. The repertoires were released in a freely available public database intended as a resource for research on the immune response to SARS-CoV-2. Sample metadata almost always included a de-identified subject ID, COVID-19 status, age in years and sex. Where available, HLA class I and class II types were taken from metadata supplied by the sample provider and were not determined by assay-based typing. The dataset comprised deeply sampled blood TCRbeta repertoires from subjects exposed to, actively infected with, or recovered from COVID-19. The material from the prospective study consisted of cDNA or gDNA derived from T cells, B-cell-depleted T cells, or PBMCs. What the study reported, not specific to this receptor: The quantity of clinical and demographic metadata differed by source and by participant and was supplied without curation.

On this clone: The clone's antigen remains unknown. The record has no base qualities; no much larger clone is one base away.

The immunoSEQ Assay, a bias-controlled multiplex PCR, was used to amplify TCRbeta CDR3 regions from genomic DNA. Per the authors' processing: Within the assay, amplification of reference gene primers was used to estimate how many nucleated cells each sample contained. To quantify the absolute abundance of each unique TCRbeta CDR3 rearrangement, sequence reads were collapsed and filtered. For each sample, productive Simpson clonality was calculated as the square root of Simpson's diversity index over productive rearrangements. TCRdb holds this immuneACCESS table with in-frame rearrangements only. Some clones are missing; in checked studies, unresolved V genes explain under half, and the rest has no known cause. That table gives V, J and clone size, and the DNA gave D and trimming. The sample yields fewer than 250,000 clones; roughly four fifths were counted once. The biggest ten clones account for around 11% of the sample.

The collaborating institutions used their own protocols to collect whole blood in K2EDTA tubes. For TCRbeta analysis, collaborators shipped samples as frozen whole blood, isolated PBMCs, or DNA extracted from either of those sample types. V and J lose 3 bases and 4 bases, and a span of 16 bases separates them. Via the germline V gene, CDR1 is SGHRS and CDR2 YFSETQ. The CDR3, from cysteine to phenylalanine, totals 15 residues. Kept here is only the CDR3 DNA, which spans 45 bases and is read in frame from base 1. The chain couples TRBV5-1 to TRBJ1-1; tentative D gene TRBD1, with 6 bases matching. The clonotype was recovered from a woman aged 45-60 years with acute or convalescent COVID-19. The sequenced material came from peripheral blood. The DNA sequence follows: TGCGCCAGCAGCTGGCAGGGGAAGGGAAGCACTGAAGCTTTCTTT. Its product reads: CASSWQGKGSTEAFF. With the portions outside the CDR3 filled from the reference TRBV5-1 and TRBJ1-1 genes, the complete variable region becomes KAGVTQTPRYLIKTRGQQVTLSCSPISGHRSVSWYQQTPGQGLQFLFEYFSETQRNKGNFPGRFSGRQFSNSRSEMNVSTLELGDSALYLCASSWQGKGSTEAFFGQGTRLTVV.